The 26 T cell receptor beta chains presented below share a single source sample, sequenced in a study of cytomegalovirus exposure and HLA in healthy donors. In the PCR, 60 Vbeta and 13 Jbeta primers were used. TCRdb's copy holds only in-frame clones and misses some; the assay was immunoSEQ multiplex PCR. The sample shows about 110,000 clones, 12% of them seen only once. The sample comprised PBMCs. The receptors stem from a man aged 40-49 years in good health and CMV-seropositive.

This clone has only a few counts. This chain links TRBV29-1 with TRBJ2-7, with 10 bases matching TRBD1. V dropped 4 bases and J dropped 1; count of bases not matched to a gene: 1. CDR1 is SQVTM, CDR2 ANQGSEA, per germline. The CDR3 runs 13 residues. The chain's CDR3 is CSVGTGGSYEQYF. The CDR3 coding sequence is TGCAGCGTTGGGACAGGGGGTTCCTACGAGCAGTACTTC.

V is TRBV28 and J is TRBJ1-1; perhaps TRBD1 as D (5 bases). The CDR3 is 17 residues long. Trimming took 4 bases from V and 1 from J, leaving 19 bases between them. Germline CDR1 is MDHEN and CDR2 is SYDVKM. The CDR3 loop reads CASSSIIDSLGNTEAFF. The CDR3 nucleotides are TGTGCCAGCAGTTCCATCATTGACAGTTTAGGGAACACTGAAGCTTTCTTT.

The V gene is TRBV9, the J gene TRBJ2-1, with 12 bases lining up with TRBD2. The germline CDR1 and CDR2 sequences are SGDLS and YYNGEE. V lost 4 bases and J lost 3; bases outside the gene matches: 5. The CDR3 is made up of 16 amino acids. The chain's CDR3 is CASSPLAGGLYNEQFF. In DNA, the CDR3 is TGTGCCAGCAGCCCGCTAGCGGGAGGGCTCTACAATGAGCAGTTCTTC.

This clone has just a few counts. V usage is TRBV29-1 and J usage is TRBJ1-5, with D possibly being TRBD1 (5 bases). Germline CDR1 reads SQVTM; CDR2 reads ANQGSEA. The ends were cut back, 7 bases at V and 6 bases at J, with 16 bases in the middle. The CDR3 is made up of 13 amino acids. CDR3 DNA: TGCAGCGACCCAAAGGGGAATCGTCAGCCCCAGCATTTT. Translation gives CSDPKGNRQPQHF.

V is TRBV11-3 and J is TRBJ2-1; 10 bases are a match to TRBD2. This CDR3 is built from 14 residues. With V trimmed by 5 bases and J by 6 bases, 4 bases remained unmatched. Germline loops: CDR1 SGHNT, CDR2 YENEEA. This CDR3 is CASSALAGLNEQFF. DNA of the CDR3: TGTGCCAGCAGCGCACTAGCGGGACTCAATGAGCAGTTCTTC.

This clone was counted only a few times. The chain links TRBV30 to TRBJ1-4; D is uncertain. The CDR3 has 12 residues. The V gene's germline CDR1 is GTSNPN and CDR2 SVGIG (reference sequence). V was pared by 2 bases and J by 12 bases, with 13 bases between. In DNA form, the CDR3 reads TGTGCCTGGAGTTCCTCTGGGCCCCAACTGTTTTTT. Protein product: CAWSSSGPQLFF.

Only a few counts were recorded for this clone. The V and J genes are TRBV5-8 and TRBJ2-1; weak D call: TRBD1 (5 bases). Trimming took off 2 bases at V and 6 bases at J, with 15 bases between the two ends. The CDR3 is 15 residues long. CDR1 is SGHTS, CDR2 YDEGEE, per germline. CDR3 region: CASSFWNGQGNEQFF. DNA of the CDR3: TGTGCCAGCAGCTTCTGGAATGGCCAGGGCAATGAGCAGTTCTTC.

This clone has only one observation. This chain links TRBV28 with TRBJ2-7; 7 bases agree with TRBD1. V shed 6 bases and J 3 bases; nucleotides not matched to a gene: 8. Germline CDR1 is MDHEN and CDR2 is SYDVKM. This CDR3 region has 14 residues. CDR3 sequence (DNA): TGTGCCAGCAGCCGCGCCGGGACAGACTACGAGCAGTACTTC. It translates to CASSRAGTDYEQYF.

With respect to this clone: The sample contains more than one DNA sequence encoding this CDR3. CDR3 sequence: CALSASGYNEQFF. CDR3 coding DNA: TGTGCCTTATCGGCTAGCGGTTACAATGAGCAGTTCTTC. The genes are TRBV30 and TRBJ2-1; 7 bases agree with TRBD2. The junction had 7 bases not matched to a gene; V was cut back by 7 bases and J by 4 bases. Germline CDR1 and CDR2: GTSNPN and SVGIG (reference sequence). CDR3 size: 13 residues. The full variable domain, rest sourced from reference TRBV30 and TRBJ2-1, is SQTIHQWPATLVQPVGSPLSLECTVEGTSNPNLYWYRQAAGRGLQLLFYSVGIGQISSEVPQNLSASRPQDRQFILSSKKLLLSDSGFYLCALSASGYNEQFFGPGTRLTVL.

The chain employs TRBV9 and TRBJ2-5, with 7 bases that match TRBD2. V trimming: 3 bases; J trimming: 5 bases; junction bases outside the gene matches: 10. Germline V gives CDR1 SGDLS, CDR2 YYNGEE. There are 15 residues in the CDR3. The CDR3 DNA follows: TGTGCCAGCAGCGCCCGTAGGGGAGGGGCGGAGACCCAGTACTTC. It yields the protein CASSARRGGAETQYF.

This chain joins TRBV27 and TRBJ2-1; D is perhaps TRBD2 (6 bases). Looked up from germline, CDR1 is MNHEY and CDR2 is SMNVEV (reference sequence). The V gene lost 8 bases and the J gene lost 8 bases, with 19 bases spanning the gap. The length of the CDR3 is 14 residues. The chain's CDR3 is CASGMKGLRDEQFF. In DNA, the CDR3 is TGTGCCAGCGGTATGAAGGGACTTCGGGATGAGCAGTTCTTC.

This clone was detected a few times. The chain employs TRBV7-2 and TRBJ1-1; the match to TRBD1 covers 9 bases. V lost 5 bases, J lost 4 bases, and 8 bases stayed unmatched. Germline values: CDR1 SGHTA, CDR2 FQGNSA. The CDR3 loop spans 15 amino acids. The CDR3 loop is CASSQNPQGATEAFF. As DNA, the CDR3 is TGTGCCAGCAGCCAAAACCCACAGGGGGCCACTGAAGCTTTCTTT.

There are a few counts of this clone. The chain uses TRBV7-9 and TRBJ2-5, with D perhaps TRBD2 (5 bases). The V and J ends lost 1 base and 2 bases respectively, with 11 bases between them. This CDR3 is built from 15 residues. Germline loops: CDR1 SEHNR, CDR2 FQNEAQ (reference sequence). The CDR3 loop reads CASSLGMDFQETQYF. For the CDR3, the DNA is TGTGCCAGCAGCTTAGGTATGGACTTTCAAGAGACCCAGTACTTC.

This chain joins TRBV7-7 and TRBJ2-3; the match to TRBD1 covers 7 bases. Germline-derived CDR1 and CDR2 are SSHAT and FNYEAQ (reference sequence). With V trimmed by 5 bases and J by 4 bases, 3 bases remained unmatched. This CDR3 is built from 13 residues. The CDR3 loop is CASSLGTADTQYF. The CDR3 nucleotides read TGTGCCAGCAGCCTCGGGACAGCAGATACGCAGTATTTT.

The V call is TRBV9, the J call TRBJ2-5; TRBD2 matches at 9 bases. The CDR3 is made up of 16 amino acids. Trimming cost V 3 bases and J 2 bases; bases outside gene matches: 8. Germline CDR1 is SGDLS and CDR2 is YYNGEE. The CDR3 sequence: CASSGGLATTQETQYF. The CDR3 DNA reads TGTGCCAGCAGCGGCGGACTAGCGACAACTCAAGAGACCCAGTACTTC.

This clone appeared a few times. J is TRBJ2-7 and V is TRBV29-1; perhaps TRBD1 as D (6 bases). Per germline, CDR1 SQVTM and CDR2 ANQGSEA. The CDR3 spans 11 residues. Trimming cost V 7 bases and J 3 bases, with 10 bases left between them. CDR3 in amino acids: CSARTDYEQYF. CDR3 nucleotide sequence: TGCAGCGCTCGGACAGACTACGAGCAGTACTTC.

This clone was observed a handful of times. The chain has TRBV7-2 and TRBJ1-2; 9 positions match TRBD1. Germline CDR1 reads SGHTA; CDR2 reads FQGNSA. V dropped 5 bases and J dropped 2; count of bases not matched to a gene: 3. The CDR3 is 14 amino acids. CDR3 sequence reads: CASSPGQGNYGYTF. The CDR3 nucleotides read TGTGCCAGCAGCCCCGGACAGGGGAACTATGGCTACACCTTC. The complete variable domain, with remaining parts taken from reference TRBV7-2 and TRBJ1-2, reads GAGVSQSPSNKVTEKGKDVELRCDPISGHTALYWYRQSLGQGLEFLIYFQGNSAPDKSGLPSDRFSAERTGGSVSTLTIQRTQQEDSAVYLCASSPGQGNYGYTFGSGTRLTVV.

The DNA of the CDR3 is TGTGCCAGCAGCCGCGGTTCCCAAGAGACCCAGTACTTC. This translates into CASSRGSQETQYF. J is TRBJ2-5 and V is TRBV6-5; no clear D. Germline lookup yields CDR1 MNHEY and CDR2 SVGAGI. There are 13 residues in the CDR3. V dropped 6 bases and J dropped 1 base, with 9 bases sitting between them.

The chain carries TRBV10-3 and TRBJ2-7; no firm D call. CDR1 is ENHRY and CDR2 is SYGVKD in the germline V gene. The CDR3 runs to 13 residues. Trimming took 2 bases from V and 5 from J, leaving 10 bases between them. CDR3 coding DNA: TGTGCCATCAGTGAGACGAATGCGAACGAGCAGTACTTC. Its protein product is CAISETNANEQYF.

The chain couples TRBV15 to TRBJ1-1; TRBD1 matches at 7 bases. The J segment lost 4 bases and the V segment lost 1 base, leaving 9 bases of the junction unmatched. CDR3 length: 16 residues. Per germline, CDR1 LNHNV and CDR2 YYDKDF (reference sequence). CDR3 residues: CATSRVGTAEGTEAFF. The DNA of the CDR3 is TGTGCCACCAGCAGAGTTGGGACAGCCGAGGGCACTGAAGCTTTCTTT.

This clone has just a few counts. The junction differs from germline at one of its ends, possibly a read error. The CDR3 loop reads CASSERVSGTLF. CDR3 nucleotides: TGTGCCAGCAGTGAACGAGTAAGCGGGACACTTTTC. V gene TRBV2 combines with J gene TRBJ2-7; possibly TRBD2 for D (7 bases). CDR3 size: 12 residues. CDR1 and CDR2 (germline): SNHLY, FYNNEI.

There are a few counts of this clone. DNA of the CDR3: TGTGCCAGCAGCTTAGATCTAATGAGCGGTGGCACCGGGGAGCTGTTTTTT. Its translation: CASSLDLMSGGTGELFF. V and J are TRBV11-3 and TRBJ2-2, with D tentatively TRBD2 (5 bases). CDR1 and CDR2 from the germline V gene are SGHNT and YENEEA. Trimming removed 0 bases at V and 4 bases at J, with 15 bases between. The CDR3 runs 17 residues.

The gene calls are TRBV7-2 and TRBJ2-3; D is ambiguous. The CDR3 runs to 14 residues. Between the trimmed V and J ends, which lost 3 bases and 2 bases, there was a span of 9 bases. CDR1 SGHTA and CDR2 FQGNSA come from the germline V gene. In nucleotides, the CDR3 is TGTGCCAGCAGCTTCGAGCGTGTCACAGATACGCAGTATTTT. This encodes CASSFERVTDTQYF.

This clone occurred a few times. The chain combines TRBV19 with TRBJ2-1, with D maybe TRBD2 (6 bases). Looked up from germline, CDR1 is LNHDA and CDR2 is SQIVND (reference sequence). CDR3 length: 12 residues. The V end lost 7 bases, the J end lost 9 bases, and 13 bases lay between the germline ends. CDR3 amino acids: CASTGDAVEQFF. The DNA of the CDR3 is TGTGCCAGTACGGGGGACGCGGTTGAGCAGTTCTTC. The full variable domain, completed using reference TRBV19 and TRBJ2-1, is DGGITQSPKYLFRKEGQNVTLSCEQNLNHDAMYWYRQDPGQGLRLIYYSQIVNDFQKGDIAEGYSVSREKKESFPLTVTSAQKNPTAFYLCASTGDAVEQFFGPGTRLTVL.

The chain links TRBV7-7 to TRBJ2-2; 9 bases line up with TRBD1. The CDR3 extends over 16 amino acids. V shed 5 bases and J 3 bases; nucleotides not matched to a gene: 7. Germline V gene data show CDR1 as SSHAT and CDR2 as FNYEAQ (reference sequence). CDR3 in amino acids: CASSQPGQGHTGELFF. In DNA form, the CDR3 reads TGTGCCAGCAGCCAACCGGGACAGGGTCACACCGGGGAGCTGTTTTTT.

This clone was detected a few times. The genes are TRBV10-2 and TRBJ2-2; TRBD2 agrees at 9 bases. The V gene's germline CDR1 is WSHSY and CDR2 SAAADI. V was clipped by 7 bases and J by 5 bases; unmatched bases: 5. The CDR3 sequence is 14 residues long. CDR3 sequence: CASISLAGTGELFF. The DNA of the CDR3 is TGCGCCAGCATAAGCCTAGCGGGGACCGGGGAGCTGTTTTTT.